Presented here are 18 T cell receptor beta chains from one specimen sequenced in a study of T-cell reconstitution after alpha-beta-depleted transplantation in children. During its preparation, the TCRbeta library received unique molecular identifiers. TCRdb reprocessed the PCR reads via MiXCR and lists one record per CDR3 protein. The sample lists 500,000 to 650,000 distinct CDR3 sequences, approximately 10% occurring once. The sequences come from PBMCs, mostly from graft donor cells, collected 180 days after TCRalphabeta/CD19-depleted stem cell transplant. The source is a female patient aged 2-15 years who had a stem cell transplant for aplastic anemia, so the T cells may come from the graft donor.

This clonotype was counted between two and nine times. The chain has TRBV20-1 and TRBJ2-1, with 12 nucleotides matching TRBD2. The CDR3 runs to 14 residues. The germline V gene has CDR1 DFQATT and CDR2 SNEGSKA (reference sequence). The CDR3 coding sequence is TGCACAGCGACTAGCGGGAGTTCCTACAATGAGCAGTTCTTC. The encoded protein is CTATSGSSYNEQFF.

This clonotype was observed a handful of times. This rearrangement joins TRBV29-1 to TRBJ2-7, with a tentative D call TRBD1 (5 bases). The length of the CDR3 is 14 residues. CDR1 and CDR2 from the germline V gene are SQVTM and ANQGSEA. V lost 6 bases and J lost 5, with 20 bases in between. The CDR3 coding sequence is TGCAGCGTCACTTTGCGAGGCCAGGGAAACGAGCAGTACGTC. It translates to CSVTLRGQGNEQYV.

The chain carries TRBV5-6 and TRBJ2-3; D may be TRBD1 or TRBD2 (8 bases each). Germline V gene sequence: CDR1 SGHDT, CDR2 YYEEEE. This CDR3 has 18 residues. V was trimmed by 1 base and J by 3 bases, leaving 21 bases between them. The CDR3 nucleotides are TGTGCCAGCAGCTTGCCACAGGGGGGACTAGGCGTGACAGATACGCAGTATTTT. Encoded protein: CASSLPQGGLGVTDTQYF. The full variable domain, its missing parts supplied by reference TRBV5-6 and TRBJ2-3, is DAGVTQSPTHLIKTRGQQVTLRCSPKSGHDTVSWYQQALGQGPQFIFQYYEEEERQRGNFPDRFSGHQFPNYSSELNVNALLLGDSALYLCASSLPQGGLGVTDTQYFGPGTRLTVL.

The sample holds a few counts of this clonotype. The chain combines TRBV5-5 with TRBJ1-2; 10 nucleotides align to TRBD1. The CDR3 runs to 15 residues. V was clipped by 4 bases and J by 2 bases; unmatched bases: 5. Germline CDR1 reads SGHKS; CDR2 reads YYEKEE (reference sequence). The CDR3 region is CASSVRDRGNYGYTF. In nucleotides, the CDR3 is TGTGCCAGCAGCGTCCGGGACAGGGGCAACTATGGCTACACCTTC. The full variable domain, its missing parts supplied by reference TRBV5-5 and TRBJ1-2, is DAGVTQSPTHLIKTRGQQVTLRCSPISGHKSVSWYQQVLGQGPQFIFQYYEKEERGRGNFPDRFSARQFPNYSSELNVNALLLGDSALYLCASSVRDRGNYGYTFGSGTRLTVV.

This clonotype has more than one count but fewer than ten. This sequence joins TRBV9 and TRBJ1-2, with no clear D. This CDR3 is built from 14 residues. V was shortened by 1 base and J by 8 bases, with 15 bases between the two germline ends. Germline V lookup: CDR1 SGDLS, CDR2 YYNGEE. CDR3 bases: TGTGCCAGCAGCGTATATGTGGAGGGCCGCGGCTACACCTTC. It yields the protein CASSVYVEGRGYTF.

The J gene is TRBJ2-1, the V gene TRBV7-6, with 14 bases lining up with TRBD2. CDR3 length equals 19 residues. Unmatched junction bases numbered 16, after V lost 6 bases and J lost 6 bases. Germline values: CDR1 SGHVS, CDR2 FNYEAQ. As DNA, the CDR3 is TGTGCCAGCAGTGATCCGACTAGCGGGAGGGCCATGGCAGGCAATGAGCAGTTCTTC. Translated, it gives CASSDPTSGRAMAGNEQFF.

The V gene is TRBV10-3, the J gene TRBJ2-7, with TRBD2 matching over 14 bases. V trimming: 8 bases; J trimming: 7 bases; junction bases outside the gene matches: 10. The CDR3 is 15 amino acids. CDR1 and CDR2 (germline): ENHRY, SYGVKD. The CDR3, as DNA: TGTGCCATCGGGGAGACTAGCGGGAGGGTAGGTGAGCAGTACGTC. Amino acids: CAIGETSGRVGEQYV.

There are a few counts of this clonotype. This chain links TRBV10-3 with TRBJ1-1; D call uncertain. The CDR3 contains 15 residues. Germline V gene data show CDR1 as ENHRY and CDR2 as SYGVKD. V gave up 2 bases and J gave up 1 base, with 11 bases separating them. The CDR3 coding sequence is TGTGCCATCAGTGAGCCCAGACGGTGGAACACTGAAGCTTTCTTT. Residues: CAISEPRRWNTEAFF.

The rearrangement joins TRBV12-5 to TRBJ1-6; unclear D gene. Germline values: CDR1 LGHNT, CDR2 FRNRAP. Trimming pared 1 base from V and 14 bases from J, leaving 6 bases between. The CDR3 has 11 residues. CDR3 DNA: TGTGCTAGTGGTTTGGGCGGGTCCCTCCACTTT. It is translated as CASGLGGSLHF. Full variable domain (missing parts from reference TRBV12-5 and TRBJ1-6): DARVTQTPRHKVTEMGQEVTMRCQPILGHNTVFWYRQTMMQGLELLAYFRNRAPLDDSGMPKDRFSAEMPDATLATLKIQPSEPRDSAVYFCASGLGGSLHFGNGTRLTVT.

The chain carries TRBV7-2 and TRBJ2-5; perhaps TRBD2 as D (6 bases). The V gene lost 2 bases and the J gene lost 3 bases, with 10 bases spanning the gap. Germline lookup yields CDR1 SGHTA and CDR2 FQGNSA. The CDR3 extends over 14 amino acids. The CDR3 sequence: CASSLFRREETQYF. The CDR3 bases are TGTGCCAGCAGCTTATTCAGGAGGGAAGAGACCCAGTACTTC. Based on the CDR3 plus reference TRBV7-2 and TRBJ2-5, the full variable domain is GAGVSQSPSNKVTEKGKDVELRCDPISGHTALYWYRQSLGQGLEFLIYFQGNSAPDKSGLPSDRFSAERTGGSVSTLTIQRTQQEDSAVYLCASSLFRREETQYFGPGTRLLVL.

This chain joins TRBV5-5 and TRBJ2-7, with D possibly being TRBD2 (5 bases). V was clipped by 0 bases and J by 7 bases, with 11 bases between them. Germline V gives CDR1 SGHKS, CDR2 YYEKEE (reference sequence). The CDR3 runs to 13 residues. The DNA for the CDR3 is TGTGCCAGCAGCTTGGTGCTAGCTGGTGAGCAGTACGTC. Its protein product is CASSLVLAGEQYV.

This clonotype was detected only a few times. This chain connects TRBV20-1 to TRBJ1-1; 7 positions match TRBD1. Germline values: CDR1 DFQATT, CDR2 SNEGSKA (reference sequence). With 5 bases clipped from V and 10 bases from J, the junction kept 7 bases outside the gene matches. This CDR3 spans 11 amino acids. This chain's CDR3 is CSAWTGSRAFF. The CDR3 DNA is TGCAGTGCTTGGACAGGAAGTAGAGCTTTCTTT.

This clonotype was detected many times. In nucleotides, the CDR3 is TGTGCCAGCTCACCTCAGGAAATCATGAACACTGAAGCTTTCTTT. Its translation is CASSPQEIMNTEAFF. The chain employs TRBV18 and TRBJ1-1; D uncertain. Germline V gives CDR1 KGHSH, CDR2 LQKENI. The CDR3 covers 15 residues. Trimming shortened V by 3 bases and J by 0 bases, and 11 bases separated the two germline ends. The variable domain in full, with the rest retrieved from reference TRBV18 and TRBJ1-1, is NAGVMQNPRHLVRRRGQEARLRCSPMKGHSHVYWYRQLPEEGLKFMVYLQKENIIDESGMPKERFSAEFPKEGPSILRIQQVVRGDSAAYFCASSPQEIMNTEAFFGQGTRLTVV.

This clonotype was seen a handful of times. The rearrangement links TRBV29-1 to TRBJ1-1; D uncertain. CDR1 is SQVTM and CDR2 is ANQGSEA in the germline V gene. Trimming stripped 0 bases from V and 5 bases from J, with 7 bases between. The CDR3 has 12 residues. The CDR3 loop is CSVEEGWTEAFF. CDR3 DNA: TGCAGCGTTGAAGAGGGATGGACTGAAGCTTTCTTT.

The chain carries TRBV20-1 and TRBJ1-1; a possible D gene is TRBD1 (5 bases). From germline, CDR1 is DFQATT and CDR2 SNEGSKA (reference sequence). This CDR3 spans 14 amino acids. The V gene lost 2 bases and the J gene lost 0 bases, with 10 bases spanning the gap. The CDR3 sequence is CSARWARVNTEAFF. In nucleotides, the CDR3 is TGCAGTGCTAGATGGGCCAGGGTGAACACTGAAGCTTTCTTT.

J is TRBJ2-7 and V is TRBV6-6; TRBD1 or TRBD2 may be the D gene (6 bases each). The CDR3 loop spans 13 amino acids. V lost 5 bases to trimming and J lost 3 bases, with 11 bases between them. Germline V CDR1 and CDR2: MNHNY, SVGAGI (reference sequence). As DNA, the CDR3 is TGTGCCAGCAGTAGGGGGGCCATCTACGAGCAGTACGTC. Translated: CASSRGAIYEQYV.

The chain carries TRBV6-5 and TRBJ1-2; D is perhaps TRBD1 (5 bases). The CDR3 spans 13 residues. V was clipped by 7 bases and J by 5 bases, with 14 bases between them. CDR1 is MNHEY, CDR2 SVGAGI, per germline. The CDR3 spells CASKPTVDYGYTF. CDR3 nucleotide sequence: TGTGCCAGCAAGCCGACAGTAGATTATGGCTACACCTTC.

This clonotype was observed at least ten times. This chain links TRBV7-3 with TRBJ2-1; D gene unclear. V was pared by 1 base and J by 2 bases, with 3 bases between. Germline values: CDR1 SGHTA, CDR2 FQGTGA. The CDR3 contains 13 residues. In DNA form, the CDR3 reads TGTGCCAGCAGCTTAAACACCTACAATGAGCAGTTCTTC. Protein: CASSLNTYNEQFF.